The 5 T cell receptor beta chains listed next were all sequenced from one sample in a study of spatial heterogeneity in lung cancer (dated by TCRdb to between 2018 and 2020). In the paper's terms, the time point label means: sample taken at primary tumor resection. Library preparation was by 5' RACE. Sequencer: NextSeq 500. TCRdb itself trimmed the public reads at Q25 with fastp, ran MiXCR and retained productive beta chains. Every CDR3 protein is listed once, alongside the most common genes and DNA of its rows. The table for this sample lists about 80,000 distinct CDR3 sequences; roughly 8% of them were counted only once. Of the sample, approximately 6.3% falls within the top ten clones. This specimen was PBMCs, taken at surgery. Receptor source: a male donor with early-stage non-small cell lung cancer.

This clonotype was detected many times. The chain combines TRBV12-3 or TRBV12-4 with TRBJ2-7, with 7 bases that match TRBD2. The CDR3 extends over 14 amino acids. V shed 3 bases, J shed 3 bases, and the junction held 5 bases outside the gene matches. CDR3 sequence (DNA): TGTGCCAGCAGTTTGGCGGGAGCCAGCTACGAGCAGTACTTC. Translation gives CASSLAGASYEQYF.

The gene calls are TRBV5-5 and TRBJ2-1; D uncertain. Looked up from germline, CDR1 is SGHKS and CDR2 is YYEKEE (reference sequence). This CDR3 spans 15 amino acids. The ends were cut back, 2 bases at V and 1 base at J, with 10 bases in the middle. In nucleotides, the CDR3 is TGTGCCAGCAGCTTTGTGGGCCGGTCCTACAATGAGCAGTTCTTC. Protein product: CASSFVGRSYNEQFF.

In this sample, this clonotype turned up many times. The genes are TRBV5-1 and TRBJ1-1, with 9 bases matching TRBD1. Germline trimming cut 1 base from V and 3 bases from J; bases unmatched to any gene: 7. The CDR3 has 16 amino acids. Germline V gene lookup returns CDR1 SGHRS and CDR2 YFSETQ. CDR3 sequence (DNA): TGCGCCAGCAGCTTGAGTGGACAGGGGTTGGACACTGAAGCTTTCTTT. Its translation is CASSLSGQGLDTEAFF.

This clonotype was counted many times. The chain is built from TRBV20-1 and TRBJ1-1; D call uncertain. Between the trimmed V and J ends, which lost 0 bases and 3 bases, there was a span of 14 bases. CDR1 is DFQATT, CDR2 SNEGSKA, per germline (reference sequence). The CDR3 length is 15 residues. The CDR3 reads CSARDRRNFDTEAFF. The CDR3 DNA is TGCAGTGCTAGAGATCGTCGGAATTTTGACACTGAAGCTTTCTTT.

In this sample, this clonotype turned up a few times. The rearrangement links TRBV6-6 to TRBJ2-7; 8 nucleotides align to TRBD1. Trimming at V came to 2 bases and at J to 3 bases, leaving 3 bases not matched to a gene. The CDR3 covers 14 residues. The V gene's germline CDR1 is MNHNY and CDR2 SVGAGI (reference sequence). The CDR3 DNA follows: TGTGCCAGCAGTTACGGACAGGGTCTCTACGAGCAGTACTTC. Amino acid sequence: CASSYGQGLYEQYF.